This TCR beta chain was captured by sequencing in a study of CD4+ T cells in melanoma. Study-wide results and caveats: A reported correlation linked neoantigen-specific CD4+ T cells to CD8+, macrophage and B cell function. Reportedly, melanoma neoantigen-specific CD4+ T cells showed varied differentiation states.

Concerning this clone: The antigen remains undetermined.

The repertoire was sequenced with immunoSEQ multiplex PCR; TCRdb's copy has only in-frame clones and lacks some. The sample yields about 110,000 clones, about 90% seen once. CDR3 length: 16 residues. CDR1 is SGHRS and CDR2 is YFSETQ in the germline V gene. Trimming took 1 base from V and 2 from J, leaving 15 bases between them. This chain connects TRBV5-1 to TRBJ2-5, with D possibly matching TRBD2 (6 bases). Sequencing was done on a sample of peripheral blood. The clonotype was recovered from a human donor with melanoma. The CDR3 sequence: CASSLTSGLTQETQYF. The CDR3 region has the DNA TGCGCCAGCAGCTTGACCTCGGGACTTACTCAAGAGACCCAGTACTTC.